This T cell receptor (beta chain) was recorded in a study of human thymus T cells. Findings and caveats of the study: Related research described strongly overlapping thymic repertoires in unrelated people. Thymic and blood repertoires seemed to favor certain V and J genes.

As to this clone: Antigen unknown.

The CDR3 runs 14 residues. Looked up from germline, CDR1 is SQVTM and CDR2 is ANQGSEA. V was clipped by 4 bases and J by 1 base, with 13 bases between them. Only in-frame clones appear in the TCRdb table, and some are missing; sequencing was by immunoSEQ multiplex PCR. This sample carries approximately 71,000 clones, 85% to 95% of them seen once, and the ten largest clones take 0.03% to 0.035%. The source of the thymus tissue was resections taken during corrective heart surgery. The sequence derives from a girl under three years old with a congenital heart defect but otherwise immunologically healthy. The rearrangement uses TRBV29-1 and TRBJ1-1; the D is unclear. The material sequenced was thymus tissue. The CDR3, as DNA: TGCAGCGTTGGTGGACGGCAAAAGAACACTGAAGCTTTCTTT. Protein sequence: CSVGGRQKNTEAFF.